Included here is one T cell receptor beta chain sequence, with context. The data are from a study of blood T cell repertoires in COVID-19. As for the study in general: The United States, Italy and Spain provided the acute and convalescent COVID-19 samples. PBMCs, B-cell-depleted T cells, or T cells provided the cDNA or gDNA that made up the material.

As originally analysed: Estimated nucleated cell counts came from reference gene primer amplification. Here immunoSEQ multiplex PCR was the method, and the copy in TCRdb shows in-frame clones only, minus some. V, J and clone size derive from that table, while D and trimming were established from the DNA sequence. The repertoire holds about 40,000 clones, roughly 90% seen once, with roughly 12% in the top ten. Trimming removed 0 bases from V and 1 base from J, with 14 bases in between. Per germline, CDR1 SGDLS and CDR2 YYNGEE. This CDR3 has 17 amino acids. The TCR sequence derives from a man between 65 and 80 years old with acute or convalescent COVID-19. The chain is built from TRBV9 and TRBJ2-1, with D unresolved. The source material was peripheral blood. The CDR3 coding sequence is TGTGCCAGCAGCGTAGCACGAGTCTCTCCATCCTACAATGAGCAGTTCTTC. Protein product: CASSVARVSPSYNEQFF.